This passage covers 20 T cell receptor beta chains from one sample sequenced in a study of blood T cell repertoires in COVID-19. The table came from immunoSEQ multiplex PCR; TCRdb's copy has only in-frame clones and leaves some out. The sample has about 250,000 clones; just over 85% are singletons. The material sequenced was PBMCs or T cells enriched from blood (not recorded which). These TCRs come from a man between 18 and 29 years old who had recovered from COVID-19.

The rearrangement uses TRBV11-2 and TRBJ2-3; D unresolved. Germline-derived CDR1 and CDR2 are SGHAT and FQNNGV. The CDR3 has 10 amino acids. The V and J ends lost 6 bases and 7 bases respectively, with 5 bases between them. The CDR3 spells CASSLNTQYF. The CDR3 DNA sequence: TGTGCCAGCAGTCTAAATACGCAGTATTTT.

The gene calls are TRBV12-3 or TRBV12-4 and TRBJ1-5; the match to TRBD1 covers 7 bases. CDR3 length: 13 amino acids. Trimming cost V 2 bases and J 7 bases; bases outside gene matches: 2. The CDR3 region is CASSLYRGQPQHF. In nucleotides, the CDR3 is TGTGCCAGCAGTTTATACAGGGGCCAGCCCCAGCATTTT.

This clone was counted once. The chain uses TRBV3-1 (or the pseudogene TRBV3-2) and TRBJ2-1, with 7 bases identical to TRBD2. This CDR3 has 15 residues. Trimming removed 4 bases from V and 8 bases from J; junction bases left unmatched: 11. CDR1 and CDR2 from the germline V gene are LGHDT and YNNKEL (reference sequence). The CDR3 loop is CASSRGAGEWDEQFF. The CDR3 DNA sequence: TGTGCCAGCAGCCGCGGGGCGGGAGAATGGGATGAGCAGTTCTTC.

J is TRBJ2-3 and V is TRBV5-1; 9 bases match TRBD2. Losses at the gene ends were 2 bases for V and 3 bases for J; bases not matched to a gene: 10. Germline values: CDR1 SGHRS, CDR2 YFSETQ. The CDR3 consists of 17 residues. CDR3 loop: CASSLTPSGIGTDTQYF. CDR3 bases: TGCGCCAGCAGCTTAACCCCTAGCGGGATCGGGACAGATACGCAGTATTTT.

The chain couples TRBV30 to TRBJ1-3; no firm D call. Trimming removed 4 bases from V and 4 bases from J, with 11 bases in between. The CDR3 is made up of 13 amino acids. The germline V gene encodes CDR1 GTSNPN and CDR2 SVGIG (reference sequence). The DNA for the CDR3 is TGTGCCTGGAATCGGGGTACGGGAAACACCATATATTTT. Its protein product is CAWNRGTGNTIYF.

The chain employs TRBV3-1 (or the pseudogene TRBV3-2) and TRBJ1-4, with D tentatively TRBD1 (6 bases). The V and J ends lost 7 bases and 5 bases respectively, with 17 bases between them. CDR3 length: 15 amino acids. Germline V gene data show CDR1 as LGHDT and CDR2 as YNNKEL (reference sequence). CDR3 sequence: CASTERGGVNEKLFF. Written as DNA, the CDR3 is TGTGCCAGCACCGAAAGGGGGGGGGTAAATGAAAAACTGTTTTTT.

The rearrangement links TRBV10-3 to TRBJ2-7; possibly TRBD1 for D (5 bases). The germline CDR1 and CDR2 sequences are ENHRY and SYGVKD. V lost 4 bases and J lost 3, with 7 bases in between. The CDR3 length is 12 residues. CDR3 protein: CAISGQLYEQYF. As DNA, the CDR3 is TGTGCCATCAGTGGACAGCTCTACGAGCAGTACTTC.

The chain has TRBV2 and TRBJ2-7, with TRBD1 matching over 8 bases. V gave up 8 bases and J gave up 6 bases; unmatched junction bases: 9. CDR3 length: 13 amino acids. CDR1 and CDR2 from the germline V gene are SNHLY and FYNNEI. As DNA, the CDR3 is TGTGCCAGCGCCGGTACAGGGGGACTCGAGCAGTACTTC. Translation: CASAGTGGLEQYF.

This chain joins TRBV5-8 and TRBJ2-2, with 12 positions matching TRBD1. Germline V lookup: CDR1 SGHTS, CDR2 YDEGEE. The CDR3 sequence is 18 residues long. Unmatched junction bases numbered 9, after V lost 0 bases and J lost 6 bases. The CDR3 sequence: CASSLGPRDRGLPGELFF. In DNA, the CDR3 is TGTGCCAGCAGCTTGGGGCCCCGGGACAGGGGGCTCCCCGGGGAGCTGTTTTTT.

The chain has TRBV9 and TRBJ2-5, with D perhaps TRBD2 (6 bases). CDR1 and CDR2 from the germline V gene are SGDLS and YYNGEE. The ends were cut back, 4 bases at V and 2 bases at J, with 9 bases in the middle. This CDR3 region has 13 residues. CDR3 nucleotide sequence: TGTGCCAGCAGCTCTAGCGTACAAGAGACCCAGTACTTC. Translating it yields CASSSSVQETQYF.

The V gene is TRBV29-1, the J gene TRBJ2-1; D may be TRBD2 (6 bases). Germline V gene data show CDR1 as SQVTM and CDR2 as ANQGSEA. V lost 2 bases to trimming and J lost 1 base, with 12 bases between them. The CDR3 has 15 amino acids. CDR3 DNA: TGCAGCGTTGAAACGCCAGGAGGGTCCTACAATGAGCAGTTCTTC. This sequence encodes CSVETPGGSYNEQFF.

The chain joins TRBV10-1 to TRBJ2-2, with a tentative D call TRBD2 (6 bases). This CDR3 has 16 residues. Germline loops: CDR1 WNHNN, CDR2 SYGVQD (reference sequence). Trimming pared 0 bases from V and 2 bases from J, leaving 10 bases between. The CDR3 DNA sequence: TGCGCCAGCAGTGAGTCAGTTAGCGGTAACACCGGGGAGCTGTTTTTT. Translated, it gives CASSESVSGNTGELFF.

The chain employs TRBV5-6 and TRBJ1-2, with 9 bases identical to TRBD1. Trimming took 4 bases from V and 4 from J; bases not matched to a gene: 5. Per germline, CDR1 SGHDT and CDR2 YYEEEE. The CDR3 consists of 14 residues. The CDR3 reads CASSGTGRLYGYTF. The CDR3 DNA reads TGTGCCAGCAGCGGGACAGGGAGGCTCTATGGCTACACCTTC.

This sequence joins TRBV7-2 and TRBJ2-7, with a possible D match to TRBD1 (5 bases). The germline gives CDR1 SGHTA, CDR2 FQGNSA. The CDR3 is 14 residues long. Trimming stripped 2 bases from V and 3 bases from J, with 11 bases between. Written as DNA, the CDR3 is TGTGCCAGCAGCTTATTCAGGGTTAACTACGAGCAGTACTTC. Amino acid sequence: CASSLFRVNYEQYF.

This clone was seen more than once but under ten times. The CDR3 loop is CASSPEDRGRREKLFF. CDR3 in DNA: TGTGCCAGCTCACCAGAGGACAGGGGGCGCCGGGAAAAACTGTTTTTT. This chain uses TRBV18 with TRBJ1-4, with 11 bases lining up with TRBD1. This CDR3 comprises 16 residues. Germline V CDR1 and CDR2: KGHSH, LQKENI. V trimming: 2 bases; J trimming: 8 bases; junction bases outside the gene matches: 7.

The V call is TRBV7-2, the J call TRBJ1-4; 8 bases match TRBD1. The germline V gene encodes CDR1 SGHTA and CDR2 FQGNSA. The CDR3 has 15 amino acids. The J segment lost 10 bases and the V segment lost 5 bases, leaving 12 bases of the junction unmatched. CDR3: CASSATRTGSGKLFF. The CDR3 coding sequence is TGTGCCAGCAGCGCTACCCGGACAGGGTCTGGAAAACTGTTTTTT.

As concerns this clone: The junction differs from germline at one of its ends, possibly a read error. The chain carries TRBV7-9 and TRBJ1-1; possible D gene TRBD1, 5 bases. Germline CDR1 SEHNR, CDR2 FQNEAQ (reference sequence). This CDR3 spans 11 amino acids. Here the CDR3 reads CASSSETGHGF. The CDR3 coding sequence is TGTGCCAGCAGCTCAGAAACAGGACACGGGTTT.

The rearrangement joins TRBV10-3 to TRBJ1-5; D remains unclear. The CDR3 consists of 14 residues. The V and J ends lost 0 bases and 2 bases respectively, with 5 bases between them. Germline CDR1 and CDR2: ENHRY and SYGVKD. The CDR3 reads CAISESSGNQPQHF. The CDR3 nucleotides read TGTGCCATCAGTGAGTCGTCGGGCAATCAGCCCCAGCATTTT.

The chain uses TRBV19 and TRBJ2-1; TRBD2 agrees at 15 bases. Trimming at V came to 6 bases and at J to 10 bases, leaving 10 bases not matched to a gene. This CDR3 has 16 amino acids. CDR1 and CDR2 (germline): LNHDA, SQIVND (reference sequence). The DNA of the CDR3 is TGTGCCAGTAGCGTAACAGGGACTAGCGGGAGGCAGGAGCAGTTCTTC. Its translation: CASSVTGTSGRQEQFF.

The rearrangement links TRBV19 to TRBJ1-2, with a tentative D call TRBD1 (5 bases). The CDR3 spans 13 residues. Germline CDR1 LNHDA, CDR2 SQIVND (reference sequence). The V and J ends lost 7 bases and 3 bases respectively, with 12 bases between them. DNA of the CDR3: TGTGCCAGTACCCGGGACTCGGACTATGGCTACACCTTC. It encodes CASTRDSDYGYTF.